Following are 18 T cell receptor beta chains from one sample sequenced in a study of cytomegalovirus exposure and HLA in healthy donors. Primers for the PCR totalled 60 Vbeta and 13 Jbeta. Libraries were prepared by immunoSEQ multiplex PCR; TCRdb keeps only in-frame clonotypes and omits some of them. The table has around 160,000 clones, almost 80% seen once. Source material: PBMCs. The receptor source for this set is a male donor in good health and CMV-seronegative.

The chain recombines TRBV7-2 with TRBJ2-1; 8 bases are a match to TRBD1. V lost 0 bases, J lost 4 bases, and 2 bases stayed unmatched. The CDR3 is 15 amino acids. In germline, CDR1 is SGHTA, CDR2 FQGNSA. CDR3 nucleotides: TGTGCCAGCAGCTTAGCGCGACAGGGGTACAATGAGCAGTTCTTC. It encodes CASSLARQGYNEQFF.

The CDR3 sequence is CTHKRGDRGRRNWGTDTQYF. The CDR3 coding sequence is TGTACACATAAACGGGGGGACAGGGGGCGAAGGAATTGGGGCACAGATACGCAGTATTTT. The genes are TRBV21-1 and TRBJ2-3; the D call in the table, TRBD1, was not verified against the DNA. TRBV21-1 is a known pseudogene. The CDR3 covers 20 residues.

Worth noting for this clone: The germline gene is not matched at one end of the junction; a read error may be the cause. The rearrangement joins TRBV7-9 to TRBJ1-4; D gene uncertain. The CDR3 spans 18 residues. In germline, CDR1 is SEHNR, CDR2 FQNEAQ (reference sequence). The DNA for the CDR3 is TGTTCCAGCAGCAAAGTATCCGGACTAACGGGAACTAATGAAAAACTGTTTTTT. It translates to CSSSKVSGLTGTNEKLFF.

V is TRBV28 and J is TRBJ2-7; the match to TRBD2 covers 7 bases. CDR1 and CDR2 from the germline V gene are MDHEN and SYDVKM. Germline trimming cut 4 bases from V and 0 bases from J; bases unmatched to any gene: 6. CDR3 length: 15 amino acids. CDR3 region: CASSSPGGSSYEQYF. The CDR3 bases are TGTGCCAGCAGTTCCCCGGGCGGGAGCTCCTACGAGCAGTACTTC.

This clone turned up a few times. V gene TRBV5-6 combines with J gene TRBJ2-7; TRBD2 might be the D (5 bases). V was clipped by 0 bases and J by 7 bases, with 14 bases between them. Germline-derived CDR1 and CDR2 are SGHDT and YYEEEE. The CDR3 totals 14 residues. CDR3 amino acids: CASSLEGPRGEQYF. The CDR3 bases are TGTGCCAGCAGCTTGGAGGGCCCCCGGGGAGAGCAGTACTTC.

This clone was seen only a few times. The V and J genes are TRBV7-9 and TRBJ2-7; 9 bases agree with TRBD2. Germline V gene sequence: CDR1 SEHNR, CDR2 FQNEAQ (reference sequence). CDR3 length: 15 residues. With V trimmed by 5 bases and J by 7 bases, 12 bases remained unmatched. In nucleotides, the CDR3 is TGTGCCAGCAGCCCCTTGGCGGGAGGGCCTCAAGAGCAGTACTTC. Amino acid sequence: CASSPLAGGPQEQYF. The variable domain in full, completed from reference TRBV7-9 and TRBJ2-7, reads DTGVSQNPRHKITKRGQNVTFRCDPISEHNRLYWYRQTLGQGPEFLTYFQNEAQLEKSRLLSDRFSAERPKGSFSTLEIQRTEQGDSAMYLCASSPLAGGPQEQYFGPGTRLTVT.

This chain connects TRBV14 to TRBJ2-7, with D maybe TRBD2 (6 bases). V shed 0 bases and J shed 5 bases, with 20 bases lying between them. CDR1 is SGHDN, CDR2 FVKESK, per germline. CDR3 length: 17 residues. The CDR3: CASSQDWRDQIPNEQYF. Here the CDR3 DNA reads TGTGCCAGCAGCCAAGATTGGAGGGACCAAATTCCTAACGAGCAGTACTTC.

J is TRBJ2-1 and V is TRBV9, with D maybe TRBD2 (6 bases). With 0 bases removed from V and 0 bases from J, the gap between germline ends came to 13 bases. Germline V lookup: CDR1 SGDLS, CDR2 YYNGEE. This CDR3 spans 17 amino acids. CDR3 bases: TGTGCCAGCAGCGTAGGGGGTCTGGAGGGCTCCTACAATGAGCAGTTCTTC. It codes for CASSVGGLEGSYNEQFF.

The chain carries TRBV28 and TRBJ2-5; D uncertain. The CDR3 covers 12 residues. Trimming removed 6 bases at V and 2 bases at J, with 7 bases between. Germline CDR1 is MDHEN and CDR2 is SYDVKM. The CDR3 loop reads CASRSEQETQYF. The CDR3 coding sequence is TGTGCCAGCAGGTCCGAGCAAGAGACCCAGTACTTC.

Notes on this clone: Other DNA sequences of this sample code for an identical CDR3. The rearrangement links TRBV9 to TRBJ1-6; D is undetermined. The CDR3 sequence is 13 residues long. V gave up 4 bases and J gave up 8 bases, with 10 bases separating them. The germline V gene encodes CDR1 SGDLS and CDR2 YYNGEE. The CDR3 DNA reads TGTGCCAGCAGCCCCCAGCGGGATTCACCCCTCCACTTT. Translated: CASSPQRDSPLHF.

Here the CDR3 reads CASSLDKGEGHRGGTQYF. CDR3 coding DNA: TGTGCCAGCAGCTTAGATAAGGGAGAGGGACATCGAGGCGGGACCCAGTACTTC. The rearrangement uses TRBV7-2 and TRBJ2-5, with D possibly matching TRBD1 (6 bases). The length of the CDR3 is 18 residues. CDR1 and CDR2 (germline): SGHTA, FQGNSA. With 1 base removed from V and 7 bases from J, the gap between germline ends came to 25 bases.

The chain recombines TRBV6-1 with TRBJ2-7, with unresolved D. Trimming cost V 2 bases and J 3 bases, with 2 bases left between them. The CDR3 is 11 amino acids. Germline-derived CDR1 and CDR2 are MNHNS and SASEGT. As DNA, the CDR3 is TGTGCCAGCAGTGAACTCTACGAGCAGTACTTC. Translated, it gives CASSELYEQYF.

V usage is TRBV11-3 and J usage is TRBJ2-7, with D unresolved. Germline-derived CDR1 and CDR2 are SGHNT and YENEEA. V gave up 1 base and J gave up 0 bases, with 7 bases separating them. The CDR3 is made up of 14 amino acids. The CDR3 nucleotides are TGTGCCAGCAGCTTAGTTAGGAGCTCCTACGAGCAGTACTTC. It encodes CASSLVRSSYEQYF. Based on the CDR3 plus reference TRBV11-3 and TRBJ2-7, the full variable domain is EAGVVQSPRYKIIEKKQPVAFWCNPISGHNTLYWYLQNLGQGPELLIRYENEEAVDDSQLPKDRFSAERLKGVDSTLKIQPAELGDSAVYLCASSLVRSSYEQYFGPGTRLTVT.

V and J are TRBV6-5 and TRBJ2-7; the match to TRBD1 covers 9 bases. CDR1 and CDR2 from the germline V gene are MNHEY and SVGAGI. The CDR3 has 15 amino acids. The junction had 8 bases not matched to a gene; V was cut back by 6 bases and J by 2 bases. DNA for the CDR3: TGTGCCAGCAGGAAAACCGGGACAGGGACCTACGAGCAGTACTTC. Amino acids: CASRKTGTGTYEQYF.

The V and J genes are TRBV5-6 and TRBJ2-1; 10 positions agree with TRBD2. V was pared by 0 bases and J by 8 bases, with 17 bases of the junction left unmatched. This CDR3 contains 19 residues. Germline CDR1 and CDR2: SGHDT and YYEEEE. The CDR3 coding sequence is TGTGCCAGCAGCTTGGTCCCCCTAGCGGGAGAACCGTTCAGCGATGAGCAGTTCTTC. The encoded protein is CASSLVPLAGEPFSDEQFF.

The chain combines TRBV5-1 with TRBJ1-2, with 9 bases fitting TRBD1. CDR1 and CDR2 from the germline V gene are SGHRS and YFSETQ. The CDR3 spans 13 residues. V lost 4 bases and J lost 4; bases outside the gene matches: 2. CDR3 sequence: CASSQGQGYGYTF. In DNA form, the CDR3 reads TGCGCCAGCAGCCAGGGACAGGGCTATGGCTACACCTTC.

The chain is built from TRBV29-1 and TRBJ2-6; TRBD1 agrees at 7 bases. The CDR3 contains 14 residues. The J segment lost 1 base and the V segment lost 7 bases, leaving 4 bases of the junction unmatched. Germline lookup yields CDR1 SQVTM and CDR2 ANQGSEA. The CDR3 is CSARQGSGANVLTF. The CDR3, as DNA: TGCAGCGCCAGACAGGGATCTGGGGCCAACGTCCTGACTTTC. The full variable domain, its missing parts supplied by reference TRBV29-1 and TRBJ2-6, is SAVISQKPSRDICQRGTSLTIQCQVDSQVTMMFWYRQQPGQSLTLIATANQGSEATYESGFVIDKFPISRPNLTFSTLTVSNMSPEDSSIYLCSARQGSGANVLTFGAGSRLTVL.

This clone was counted a few times. The chain recombines TRBV2 with TRBJ2-7; maybe TRBD2 (5 bases). V lost 7 bases to trimming and J lost 0 bases, with 13 bases between them. Germline assignment: CDR1 SNHLY and CDR2 FYNNEI. This CDR3 contains 14 residues. The CDR3 bases are TGTGCCAGCAAGGTTGAGGGCATCTCCTACGAGCAGTACTTC. It encodes CASKVEGISYEQYF.